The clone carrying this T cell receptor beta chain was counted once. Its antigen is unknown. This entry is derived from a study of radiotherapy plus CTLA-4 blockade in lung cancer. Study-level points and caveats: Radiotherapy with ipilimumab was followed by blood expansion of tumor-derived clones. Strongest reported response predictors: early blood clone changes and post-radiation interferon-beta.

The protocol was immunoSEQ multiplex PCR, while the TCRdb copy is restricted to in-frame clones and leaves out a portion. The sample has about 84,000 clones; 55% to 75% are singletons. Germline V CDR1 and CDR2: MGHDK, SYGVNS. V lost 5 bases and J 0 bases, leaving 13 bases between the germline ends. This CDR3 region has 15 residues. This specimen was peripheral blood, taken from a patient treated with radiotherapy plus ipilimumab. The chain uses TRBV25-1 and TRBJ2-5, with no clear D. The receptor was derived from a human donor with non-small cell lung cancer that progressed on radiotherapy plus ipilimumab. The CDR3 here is CASSSTVLYQETQYF. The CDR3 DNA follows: TGTGCCAGCAGTTCTACAGTACTCTACCAAGAGACCCAGTACTTC.